These T cell receptor beta chains were read from a single sample in a study of blood T cell repertoires in COVID-19. This table comes from immunoSEQ multiplex PCR, and its TCRdb copy is limited to in-frame clones, with some not included. This table has around 260,000 clones, about 80% appearing once. Sequenced material: peripheral blood. These receptors all stem from a person aged 65-85 years with COVID-19, enrolled during active disease. Both conserved end residues are trimmed from each CDR3. The order of the fields is V gene, J gene, D gene, CDR3 protein. A D gene is named only where the DNA matches it firmly.

>TRBV2|TRBJ2-7|TRBD1
ASRLPNRGTGTYEQY
>TRBV24-1|TRBJ2-7|.
ATSELRSGRVTSSYEQY
>TRBV29-1|TRBJ2-6|.
STLNSRSGANVLT
>TRBV6-1|TRBJ2-1|TRBD2
ASSELAGGTLSYNEQF
>TRBV10-3|TRBJ2-2|.
AINSQGHTGELF
>TRBV19|TRBJ2-5|.
ASSIRGSFWETQY
>TRBV15|TRBJ2-1|TRBD2
ATSRSAGGSSYNEQF
>TRBV24-1|TRBJ2-3|.
ATSEGGGGADTQY
>TRBV15|TRBJ2-3|TRBD2
ATSRHLRTRSSDTQY
>TRBV20-1|TRBJ1-1|.
SARDREAF
>TRBV15|TRBJ2-1|TRBD1
ATSPRTGRSYNEQF
>TRBV5-3|TRBJ1-4|.
ARSLKTGEDEKLF
>TRBV5-6|TRBJ2-1|TRBD2
ASSPTSGYNEQF
>TRBV2|TRBJ1-1|.
ASSVSLDTEAF
>TRBV12-3/TRBV12-4|TRBJ2-7|TRBD2
ASEGLAIGQQY
>TRBV5-4|TRBJ1-2|.
ASRPTAGTIYGYT
>TRBV19|TRBJ2-2|.
ASSMRGAGSF
>TRBV5-1|TRBJ1-1|TRBD1
ASSRDRGVLNTEAF
>TRBV28|TRBJ1-4|.
ASSLPPGGGEKLF
>TRBV28|TRBJ2-2|.
ASSLSRWDIGTNNTGELF
>TRBV6-2/TRBV6-3|TRBJ2-1|.
ASSSLSSYNEQF
>TRBV25-1|TRBJ2-1|TRBD2
ASSMAGGPGEQF
>TRBV6-5|TRBJ2-7|TRBD1
ASSSLLTGVIYEQY
>TRBV27|TRBJ2-7|.
ASSPTSLVHEQY
>TRBV6-5|TRBJ2-7|TRBD1
ASSGRDRSYEQY
>TRBV5-4|TRBJ2-1|.
ASSSWALSSYNEQF
>TRBV29-1|TRBJ1-1|.
SPHRVENTEAF
>TRBV12-3/TRBV12-4|TRBJ1-1|.
ASRTTGILGAF
>TRBV29-1|TRBJ2-7|.
SVVSGVRSEQY
>TRBV6-4|TRBJ2-3|.
ARRDESQY
>TRBV5-5|TRBJ1-5|.
ASSLTGAWGNQPQH
>TRBV15|TRBJ1-4|.
ATSRDPPRVGNEKLF
>TRBV4-1|TRBJ2-5|.
ASSPLGSGEETQY
>TRBV7-6|TRBJ1-1|TRBD1
ASSLAGGLETEAF
>TRBV2|TRBJ2-1|.
ASTERGTYNEQF
>TRBV30|TRBJ2-7|TRBD2
AWRYLAGDSYEQY
>TRBV5-5|TRBJ2-3|.
ASSLGTSTDTQY
>TRBV5-6|TRBJ2-5|.
ASSFATGSQETQY
>TRBV5-6|TRBJ2-7|TRBD1
ASSTRDRGLEQY
>TRBV24-1|TRBJ2-3|TRBD1
ATSDLGQGTDKTQY
>TRBV18|TRBJ1-2|TRBD1
ASSPTAPDRVTYGYT